This T cell receptor beta chain was documented in a study of CD8+CD57+ T cells in acquired aplastic anemia (dated by TCRdb to 2017 to 2018). With respect to the entire study: A mean of approximately 3 ug of DNA, ranging from about 0.17 to 30 ug, was extracted from sorted CD4+ and CD8+ cells. CD8+CD57+ expansion was defined as frequency above the mean frequency observed in healthy subjects. The paper's findings and limits, for the study overall: Around 30 CD8+ CDR3 sequences were found to be shared between patients and controls, but these sequences appeared to be highly expressed in patients and within the immunodominant clones of the patients. No significant difference in CD8+ Simpson's diversity was found between patients and healthy controls (P=0.060).

CDR3 length: 17 amino acids, cysteine to phenylalanine. The sequence is cut down to CDR3 DNA, 51 bases in frame from base 1. CDR1 is given as SNHLY and CDR2 as FYNNEI, both from the germline V gene. V is reduced by 4 bases and J by 17 bases, leaving a spacing of 32 bases between them. Genomic DNA served as template for TCR beta VDJ combination and CDR3 sequence profiling. An Illumina HiSeq 2000 was the platform used for TCR repertoire sequencing. Regarding the original processing steps: TRBV/TRBJ rearrangement plots, CDR3 size and DJ length profiles, and Simpson's diversity index were used to assess repertoires. Whichever DNA sequence was most abundant in the deep sequencing data was defined as the immunodominant clone. CDR3 amino acid sequences were checked for sharing between subjects and were compared against published repertoires and the VDJdb database. Using fastp trimming at Q25 and MiXCR clonotype assembly, TCRdb reanalyzed the public sequencing data and kept in-frame beta chains. Each CDR3 protein appears once, grouped with its most common genes and DNA. None of the V and J calls come from the authors' own analysis; TCRdb made them. This sample is represented by approximately 250,000 distinct CDR3 sequences; less than 85% of them were singletons. Of the sample, 40% to 50% falls within the top ten clones.

Worth noting for this clonotype: It has no known antigen specificity. Base qualities were left out, and no much larger clone turns up one base away.

The patients picked for sequencing were ones in whom flow cytometry had shown an expansion of CD8+CD57+ cells. Every patient had a diagnosis of severe acquired aplastic anemia based on International Study of Aplastic Anemia and Agranulocytosis and Camitta criteria. At the time blood was sampled, none of the patients had received any therapy. In this study, sorted CD4+ and CD8+ T cells from the blood of healthy subjects and of severe aplastic anemia patients had their TCR repertoires deep-sequenced. In the USA, patient enrollment took place under clinicaltrials.gov protocols 00001620, 01623167, 00001397, 00071045, 00081523 and 00961064. Ficoll-Paque density gradient centrifugation was used to isolate peripheral blood mononuclear cells. Before DNA extraction, CD4+ and CD8+ T cells were sorted with FACS or magnetic beads.

This chain joins TRBV2 to TRBJ1-4; TRBD1 is a possible D gene, resting on 6 matching bases. This TCR came from a human donor with aplastic anemia. The source material was sorted CD4+, CD8+, or CD8+CD57+ T cells (not recorded which) from PBMCs. The DNA sequence is given as TGTGCCAGCAGTGTCCCCTCCAGGGGACCTAACAATGAATACCTCTTTTTT. Protein translation: CASSVPSRGPNNEYLFF. The reference TRBV2 and TRBJ1-4 proteins fill in what lies around the CDR3, so the full variable domain reads EPEVTQTPSHQVTQMGQEVILRCVPISNHLYFYWYRQILGQKVEFLVSFYNNEISEKSEIFDDQFSVERPDGSNFTLKIRSTKLEDSAMYFCASSVPSRGPNNEYLFFGSGTQLSVL.